The 6 T cell receptor beta chains given below trace back to one sample, sequenced in a study of post-analysis software for immune sequencing data. Points from the study as a whole: Five or six TRBV segments were significantly more frequent in patients than in controls. TRBV5-6, TRBV5-1 and TRBV20-1 were among these segments.

Their target antigens are unknown. cDNA libraries for TCR beta contained unique molecular identifiers. MiXCR, applied by TCRdb to the PCR reads, yields one record per CDR3 protein. The sample yields fewer than 850,000 distinct CDR3 sequences, approximately 44% seen once. The sample taken for sequencing was blood. The receptor set was obtained from a girl aged 5 to 17 with multiple sclerosis.

This clonotype was seen a handful of times. The CDR3, as DNA: TGCAGTGCTAGTCGGCTAGCGGGTATCCAAGAGACCCAGTACTTC. Its translation is CSASRLAGIQETQYF. V usage is TRBV20-1 and J usage is TRBJ2-5, with 8 bases matching TRBD2. The CDR3 runs 15 residues. Germline V gives CDR1 DFQATT, CDR2 SNEGSKA (reference sequence). With V trimmed by 3 bases and J by 1 base, 7 bases remained unmatched.

J is TRBJ2-5 and V is TRBV7-8; a possible D gene is TRBD1 (8 bases). V was clipped by 7 bases and J by 11 bases, with 29 bases between them. Germline V gene lookup returns CDR1 SGHVS and CDR2 FQNEAQ. The CDR3 is 16 amino acids. CDR3 bases: TGTGCCAGCACCGTACGTACCCTTCAGGGGGCGCGGGAGCAGTACTTC. Its translation is CASTVRTLQGAREQYF.

This clonotype has more than one count but fewer than ten. V gene TRBV12-3 or TRBV12-4 combines with J gene TRBJ1-2; the D gene is possibly TRBD1 (6 bases). V shed 6 bases and J shed 0 bases, with 11 bases lying between them. This CDR3 spans 14 amino acids. CDR3 residues: CASRPGQPNYGYTF. In DNA form, the CDR3 reads TGTGCCAGCAGGCCCGGACAGCCTAACTATGGCTACACCTTC.

This clonotype appeared a single time. This chain connects TRBV4-3 to TRBJ2-1, with 10 bases identical to TRBD2. The CDR3 spans 16 residues. The V gene's germline CDR1 is LGHNA and CDR2 YSLEER. V trimming: 4 bases; J trimming: 4 bases; junction bases outside the gene matches: 7. In DNA, the CDR3 is TGCGCCAGCAGCCCTGGTAGCGGGAGGCAGTACAATGAGCAGTTCTTC. Translating gives CASSPGSGRQYNEQFF.

To note about this clonotype: One junction end disagrees with the germline gene, perhaps due to a read error. The chain has TRBV7-7 and TRBJ2-7; D is possibly TRBD1 (5 bases). Per germline, CDR1 SSHAT and CDR2 FNYEAQ (reference sequence). The CDR3 has 15 amino acids. The CDR3 loop is CASSPGWGSSYEQYF. CDR3 bases: TGTGCTAGCAGCCCAGGGTGGGGTAGCTCCTACGAGCAGTACTTC.

This clonotype appeared a few times. The V gene is TRBV6-2 or TRBV6-3, the J gene TRBJ2-1, with D perhaps given as TRBD1 or TRBD2 (6 bases each). This CDR3 is 17 amino acids long. Germline-derived CDR1 and CDR2 are MNHEY and SVGEGT. The V end was cut by 6 bases, the J end by 0 bases, with 18 bases between. The DNA for the CDR3 is TGTGCCAGCAGGGGTGGAGGGGGATTCGGCTCCTACAATGAGCAGTTCTTC. This gives the protein CASRGGGGFGSYNEQFF.